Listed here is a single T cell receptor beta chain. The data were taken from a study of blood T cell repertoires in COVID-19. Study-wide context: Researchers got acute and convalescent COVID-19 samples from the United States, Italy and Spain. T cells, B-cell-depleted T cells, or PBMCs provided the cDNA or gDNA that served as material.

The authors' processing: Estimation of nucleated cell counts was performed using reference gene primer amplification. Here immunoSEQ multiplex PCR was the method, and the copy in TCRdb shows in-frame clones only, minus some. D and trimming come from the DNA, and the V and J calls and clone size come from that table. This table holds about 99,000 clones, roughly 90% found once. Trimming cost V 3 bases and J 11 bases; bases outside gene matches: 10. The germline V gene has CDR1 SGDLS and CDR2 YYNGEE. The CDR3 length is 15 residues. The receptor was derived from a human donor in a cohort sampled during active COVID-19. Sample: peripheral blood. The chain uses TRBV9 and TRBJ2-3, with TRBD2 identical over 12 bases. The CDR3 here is CASSGTSGVPSGQYF. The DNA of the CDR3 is TGTGCCAGCAGCGGGACTAGCGGGGTCCCCTCGGGGCAGTATTTT.